This TCR beta chain appears in the sequencing data of a study of T-cell reconstitution after alpha-beta-depleted transplantation in children. General observations from the study: A year post-transplant, T-cell counts and diversity derived mostly from newly produced T cells. Some patients owed their high day-60 TCRbeta diversity to surviving recipient T cells and thymic progenitors. Reported findings indicate that, about two months after transplant, alpha-beta T cells came from several hundred expanded clones, which were derived from non-depleted graft cells.

The authors prepared the TCRbeta library with unique molecular identifiers. Using its own MiXCR run on the PCR reads, TCRdb lists one record per CDR3 protein. The table includes 700,000 or so distinct CDR3 sequences, around 13% detected once. Worth noting for this clonotype: Its antigen is unidentified.

Sequenced material: PBMCs, taken before TCRalphabeta/CD19-depleted stem cell transplant. The receptor comes from a girl aged 2-10 years with congenital amegakaryocytic thrombocytopenia, due to receive a stem cell transplant.

The CDR3 bases are TGTGCCAGCAGCCATGGGACTAGCGAAGAGACCCAGTACTTC. Translating it yields CASSHGTSEETQYF. V gene TRBV4-2 combines with J gene TRBJ2-5; 10 nucleotides align to TRBD2. Per the germline V gene, CDR1 is LGHNA and CDR2 is YNFKEQ. The ends lost 3 bases at V and 3 bases at J; junction bases unmatched: 1. This CDR3 region has 14 residues.